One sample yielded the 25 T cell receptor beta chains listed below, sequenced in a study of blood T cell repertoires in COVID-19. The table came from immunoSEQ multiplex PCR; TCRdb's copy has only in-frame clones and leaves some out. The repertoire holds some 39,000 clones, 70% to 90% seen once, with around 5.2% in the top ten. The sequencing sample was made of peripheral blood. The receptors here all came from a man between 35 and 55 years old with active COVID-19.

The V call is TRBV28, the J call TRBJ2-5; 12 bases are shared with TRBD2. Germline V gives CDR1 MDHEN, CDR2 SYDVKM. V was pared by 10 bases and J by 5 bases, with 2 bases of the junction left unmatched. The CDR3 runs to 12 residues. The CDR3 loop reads CAKTSGSETQYF. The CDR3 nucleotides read TGTGCCAAGACTAGCGGGAGTGAGACCCAGTACTTC.

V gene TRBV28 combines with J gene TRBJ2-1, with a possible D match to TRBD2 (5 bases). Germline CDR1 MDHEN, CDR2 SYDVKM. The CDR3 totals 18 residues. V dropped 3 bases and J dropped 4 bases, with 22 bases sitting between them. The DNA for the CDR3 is TGTGCCAGCAGTTTTACCCCGTATGTGGGAGAATCGTACAATGAGCAGTTCTTC. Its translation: CASSFTPYVGESYNEQFF.

In DNA, the CDR3 is TGCGCCAGCAGCCAAGATGGGCCGGGACTAGCGGGAGGGCCATTCGAGACCCAGTACTTC. This sequence encodes CASSQDGPGLAGGPFETQYF. The V and J genes are TRBV4-1 and TRBJ2-5; 16 nucleotides line up with TRBD2. This CDR3 spans 20 amino acids. V was pared by 0 bases and J by 5 bases, with 12 bases of the junction left unmatched. Germline values: CDR1 MGHRA, CDR2 YSYEKL.

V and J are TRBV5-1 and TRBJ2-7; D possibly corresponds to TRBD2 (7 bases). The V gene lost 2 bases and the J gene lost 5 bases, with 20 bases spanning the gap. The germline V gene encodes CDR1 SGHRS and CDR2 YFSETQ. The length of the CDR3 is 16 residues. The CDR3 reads CASSFKGGRIVNEQYF. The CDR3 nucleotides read TGCGCCAGCAGCTTCAAGGGGGGGCGTATAGTAAACGAGCAGTACTTC.

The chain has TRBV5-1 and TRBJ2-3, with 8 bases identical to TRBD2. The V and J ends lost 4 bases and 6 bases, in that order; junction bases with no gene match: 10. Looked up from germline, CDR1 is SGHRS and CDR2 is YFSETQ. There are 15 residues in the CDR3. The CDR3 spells CASSGVGTSSDTQYF. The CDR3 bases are TGCGCCAGCAGCGGGGTCGGGACTAGTTCGGATACGCAGTATTTT.

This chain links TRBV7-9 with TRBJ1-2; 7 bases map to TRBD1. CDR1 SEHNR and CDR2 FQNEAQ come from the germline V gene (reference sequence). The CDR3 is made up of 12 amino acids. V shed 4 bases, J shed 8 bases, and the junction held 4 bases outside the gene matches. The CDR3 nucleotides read TGTGCCAGCAGCTCAGGACAGGTGGGCTACACCTTC. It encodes CASSSGQVGYTF.

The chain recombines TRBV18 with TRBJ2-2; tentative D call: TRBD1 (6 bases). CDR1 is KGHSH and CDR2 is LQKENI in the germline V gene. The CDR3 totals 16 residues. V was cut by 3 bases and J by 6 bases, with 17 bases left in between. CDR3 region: CASSPRRQNRAGELFF. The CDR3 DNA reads TGTGCCAGCTCACCCCGCCGTCAAAACAGGGCCGGGGAGCTGTTTTTT.

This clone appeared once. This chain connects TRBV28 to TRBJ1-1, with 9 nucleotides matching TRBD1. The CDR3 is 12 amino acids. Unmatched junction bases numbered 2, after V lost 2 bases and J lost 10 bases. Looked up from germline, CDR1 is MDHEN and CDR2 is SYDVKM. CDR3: CASSLGTGRAFF. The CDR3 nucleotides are TGTGCCAGCAGTTTAGGGACAGGGCGAGCTTTCTTT.

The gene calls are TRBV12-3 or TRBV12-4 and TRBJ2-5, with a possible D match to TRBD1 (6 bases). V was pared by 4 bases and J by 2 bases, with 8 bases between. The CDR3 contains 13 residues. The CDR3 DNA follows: TGTGCCAGCAGTTGGACAGAACAAGAGACCCAGTACTTC. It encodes CASSWTEQETQYF.

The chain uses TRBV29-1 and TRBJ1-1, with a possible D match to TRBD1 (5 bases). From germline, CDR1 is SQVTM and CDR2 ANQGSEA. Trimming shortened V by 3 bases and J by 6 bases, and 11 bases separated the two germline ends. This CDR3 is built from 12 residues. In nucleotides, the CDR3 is TGCAGCGTTGAGGAGGGACGCGCTGAAGCTTTCTTT. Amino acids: CSVEEGRAEAFF.

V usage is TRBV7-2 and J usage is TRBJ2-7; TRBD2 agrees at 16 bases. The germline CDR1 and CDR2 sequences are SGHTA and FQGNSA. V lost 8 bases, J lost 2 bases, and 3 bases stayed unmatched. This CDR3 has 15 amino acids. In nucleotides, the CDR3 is TGTGCCAGCTCCGGGACTAGCGGGAGGGCCTACGAGCAGTACTTC. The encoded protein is CASSGTSGRAYEQYF.

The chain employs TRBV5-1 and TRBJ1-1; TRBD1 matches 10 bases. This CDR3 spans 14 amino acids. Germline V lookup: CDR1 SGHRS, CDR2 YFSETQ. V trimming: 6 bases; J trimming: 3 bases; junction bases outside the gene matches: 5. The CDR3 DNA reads TGCGCCAGCACCTGGACAGGGGGTGACACTGAAGCTTTCTTT. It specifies CASTWTGGDTEAFF.

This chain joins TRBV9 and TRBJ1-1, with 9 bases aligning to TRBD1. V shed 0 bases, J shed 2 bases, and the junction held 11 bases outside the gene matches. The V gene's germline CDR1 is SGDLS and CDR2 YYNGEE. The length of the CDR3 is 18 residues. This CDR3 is CASSVGLWMGQGNTEAFF. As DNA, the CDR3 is TGTGCCAGCAGCGTAGGGCTTTGGATGGGACAGGGAAACACTGAAGCTTTCTTT.

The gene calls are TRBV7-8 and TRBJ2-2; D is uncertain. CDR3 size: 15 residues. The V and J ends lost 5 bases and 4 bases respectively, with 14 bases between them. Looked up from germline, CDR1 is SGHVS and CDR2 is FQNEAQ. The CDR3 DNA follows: TGTGCCAGCAGCCTTCCTAGGCTGGGCACCGGGGAGCTGTTTTTT. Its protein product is CASSLPRLGTGELFF.

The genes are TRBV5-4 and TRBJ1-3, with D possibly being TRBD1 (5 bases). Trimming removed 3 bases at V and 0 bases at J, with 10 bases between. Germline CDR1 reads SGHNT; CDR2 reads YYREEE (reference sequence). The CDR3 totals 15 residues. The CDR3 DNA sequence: TGTGCCAGCAGCTCGCAGACAGTCTCTGGAAACACCATATATTTT. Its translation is CASSSQTVSGNTIYF.

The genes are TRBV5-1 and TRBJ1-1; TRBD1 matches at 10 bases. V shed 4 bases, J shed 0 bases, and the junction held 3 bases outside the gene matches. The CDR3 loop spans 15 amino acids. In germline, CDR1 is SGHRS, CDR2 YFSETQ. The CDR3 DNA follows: TGCGCCAGCAGCCTGGGACAGGGGTTGAACACTGAAGCTTTCTTT. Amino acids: CASSLGQGLNTEAFF.

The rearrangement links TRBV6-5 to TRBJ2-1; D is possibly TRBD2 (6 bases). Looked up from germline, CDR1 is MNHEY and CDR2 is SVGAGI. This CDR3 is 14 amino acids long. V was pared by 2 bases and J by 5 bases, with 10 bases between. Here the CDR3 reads CASSYDRENNEQFF. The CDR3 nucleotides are TGTGCCAGCAGTTACGACCGGGAGAACAATGAGCAGTTCTTC.

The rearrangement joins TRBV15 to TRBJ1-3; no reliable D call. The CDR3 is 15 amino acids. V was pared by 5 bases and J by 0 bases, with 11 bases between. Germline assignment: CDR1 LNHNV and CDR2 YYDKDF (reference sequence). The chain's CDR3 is CATSAQAISGNTIYF. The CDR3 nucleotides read TGTGCCACCAGCGCTCAAGCGATCTCTGGAAACACCATATATTTT.

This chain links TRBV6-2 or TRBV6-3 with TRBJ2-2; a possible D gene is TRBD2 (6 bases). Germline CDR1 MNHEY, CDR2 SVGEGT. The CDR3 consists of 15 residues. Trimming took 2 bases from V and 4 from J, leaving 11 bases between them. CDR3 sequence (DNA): TGTGCCAGCAGTTACCTGGCGGGGTTCACCGGGGAGCTGTTTTTT. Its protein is CASSYLAGFTGELFF.

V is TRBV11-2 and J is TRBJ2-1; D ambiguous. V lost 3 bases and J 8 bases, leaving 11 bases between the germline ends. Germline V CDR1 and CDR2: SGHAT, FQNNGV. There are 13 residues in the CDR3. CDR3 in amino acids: CASSFLAPHEQFF. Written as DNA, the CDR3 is TGTGCCAGCAGCTTCTTAGCTCCGCATGAGCAGTTCTTC. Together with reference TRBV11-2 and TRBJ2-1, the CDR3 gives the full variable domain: EAGVAQSPRYKIIEKRQSVAFWCNPISGHATLYWYQQILGQGPKLLIQFQNNGVVDDSQLPKDRFSAERLKGVDSTLKIQPAKLEDSAVYLCASSFLAPHEQFFGPGTRLTVL.

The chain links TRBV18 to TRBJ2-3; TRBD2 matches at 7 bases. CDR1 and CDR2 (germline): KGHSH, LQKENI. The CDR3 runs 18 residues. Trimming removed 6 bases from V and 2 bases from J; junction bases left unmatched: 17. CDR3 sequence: CASSALRGASGNTDTQYF. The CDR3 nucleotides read TGTGCCAGCTCTGCGCTACGAGGGGCTAGCGGAAACACAGATACGCAGTATTTT.

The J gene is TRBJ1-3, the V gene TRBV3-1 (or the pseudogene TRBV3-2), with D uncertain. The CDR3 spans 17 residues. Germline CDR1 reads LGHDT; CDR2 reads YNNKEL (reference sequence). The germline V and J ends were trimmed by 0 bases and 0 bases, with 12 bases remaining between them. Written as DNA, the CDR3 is TGTGCCAGCAGCCAAGATCCCCCCAGTAACTCTGGAAACACCATATATTTT. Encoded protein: CASSQDPPSNSGNTIYF.

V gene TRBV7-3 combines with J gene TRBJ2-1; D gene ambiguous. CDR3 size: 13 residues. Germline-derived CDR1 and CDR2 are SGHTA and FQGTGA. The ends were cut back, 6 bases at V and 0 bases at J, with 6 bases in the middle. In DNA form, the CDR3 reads TGTGCCAGCAGTCTAGGCTCCTACAATGAGCAGTTCTTC. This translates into CASSLGSYNEQFF.

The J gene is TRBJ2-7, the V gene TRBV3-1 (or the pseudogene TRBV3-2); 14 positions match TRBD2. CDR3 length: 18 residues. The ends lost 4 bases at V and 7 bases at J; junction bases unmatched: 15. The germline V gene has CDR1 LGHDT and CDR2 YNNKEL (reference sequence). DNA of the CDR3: TGTGCCAGCAGCCTAACGGGACTAGCGGGGGCCCGGGGTGGGGAGCAGTACTTC. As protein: CASSLTGLAGARGGEQYF.

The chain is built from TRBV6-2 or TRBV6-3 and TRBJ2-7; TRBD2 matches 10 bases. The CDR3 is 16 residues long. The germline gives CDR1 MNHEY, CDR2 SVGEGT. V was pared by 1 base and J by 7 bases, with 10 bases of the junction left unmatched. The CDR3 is CASSYWGAGGPGEQYF. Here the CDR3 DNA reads TGTGCCAGCAGTTACTGGGGAGCGGGAGGGCCGGGGGAGCAGTACTTC.